These 23 T cell receptor beta chains were all obtained from the same sample, sequenced in a study of T cell changes during pregnancy in multiple sclerosis. Sequenced by immunoSEQ multiplex PCR; TCRdb stores in-frame clones only, minus some. The table records about 79,000 clones, 90% to 95% of them present only once. The specimen was CD4+ T cells from peripheral blood mononuclear cells, collected in the second trimester of pregnancy. The source is a female donor with multiple sclerosis, enrolled in a pregnancy study.

The CDR3 bases are TGTGCCAGCAGCCCATCAAGCGGGAGTCCCTCCTACGAGCAGTACTTC. Encoded protein: CASSPSSGSPSYEQYF. This chain links TRBV7-3 with TRBJ2-7; 8 bases map to TRBD2. The trim removed 5 bases at V and 0 bases at J, leaving 9 bases unmatched. CDR3 length: 16 residues. Germline V gene data show CDR1 as SGHTA and CDR2 as FQGTGA.

The chain recombines TRBV7-3 with TRBJ2-5; TRBD2 is a possible D gene (5 bases). Germline V gives CDR1 SGHTA, CDR2 FQGTGA. The CDR3 runs to 14 residues. V was trimmed by 3 bases and J by 4 bases, leaving 12 bases between them. CDR3 loop: CASSLTGFRETQYF. The DNA of the CDR3 is TGTGCCAGCAGCTTGACGGGGTTCCGAGAGACCCAGTACTTC.

The chain is built from TRBV30 and TRBJ2-7; perhaps TRBD1 as D (5 bases). Germline V gene sequence: CDR1 GTSNPN, CDR2 SVGIG (reference sequence). This CDR3 comprises 12 residues. V lost 2 bases to trimming and J lost 12 bases, with 17 bases between them. CDR3: CAWSPLKTEAYF. The CDR3 nucleotides are TGTGCCTGGAGTCCGCTTAAGACAGAAGCGTACTTC.

This rearrangement joins TRBV18 to TRBJ1-2, with D possibly matching TRBD1 (5 bases). There are 15 residues in the CDR3. Germline CDR1 and CDR2: KGHSH and LQKENI. Trimming removed 3 bases at V and 4 bases at J, with 15 bases between. Here the CDR3 DNA reads TGTGCCAGCTCACCGAATCAGGGCGACAGCTATGGCTACACCTTC. Its translation: CASSPNQGDSYGYTF.

The chain has TRBV7-5 and TRBJ1-5. TRBV7-5 is termed a pseudogene. The CDR3 contains 12 residues. CDR3 in DNA: TGTGCCAGAAGCTTTCGAGAGGAGCCCCAGCATTTT. Its protein product is CARSFREEPQHF.

This chain links TRBV2 with TRBJ2-5; 9 bases are shared with TRBD1. This CDR3 has 22 residues. The germline V gene encodes CDR1 SNHLY and CDR2 FYNNEI. Trimming removed 3 bases from V and 2 bases from J; junction bases left unmatched: 25. The CDR3 DNA reads as TGTGCCAGCAGTGAGCGTCGGTTGGTAACAGGGGGCATACCGGGGATTCAAGAGACCCAGTACTTC. Its protein is CASSERRLVTGGIPGIQETQYF.

The rearrangement joins TRBV19 to TRBJ2-7; 10 bases agree with TRBD1. The CDR3 spans 15 residues. Germline V gene sequence: CDR1 LNHDA, CDR2 SQIVND (reference sequence). With 3 bases clipped from V and 3 bases from J, the junction kept 5 bases outside the gene matches. The CDR3 region is CASSMGQGSLYEQYF. CDR3 in DNA: TGTGCCAGTAGTATGGGACAGGGGAGTCTCTACGAGCAGTACTTC.

V is TRBV6-1 and J is TRBJ1-2, with TRBD1 matching 7 bases. V shed 7 bases and J 4 bases; nucleotides not matched to a gene: 9. The CDR3 is made up of 14 amino acids. CDR1 is MNHNS and CDR2 is SASEGT in the germline V gene. The CDR3 loop is CASNTGTALYGYTF. The DNA of the CDR3 is TGTGCCAGCAATACCGGGACAGCCCTCTATGGCTACACCTTC.

Regarding this clone: Other DNA sequences from this sample encode an identical CDR3 as well. CDR3 residues: CASSYVAGGYNEQFF. CDR3 nucleotide sequence: TGTGCCAGCAGTTACGTGGCGGGAGGCTACAATGAGCAGTTCTTC. The chain recombines TRBV6-5 with TRBJ2-1; 8 bases fit TRBD2. The CDR3 is 15 residues long. Germline CDR1 reads MNHEY; CDR2 reads SVGAGI. V shed 2 bases, J shed 3 bases, and the junction held 3 bases outside the gene matches.

This chain joins TRBV10-3 and TRBJ2-7; 9 nucleotides line up with TRBD2. The ends lost 6 bases at V and 1 base at J; junction bases unmatched: 4. CDR3 length equals 14 residues. The germline V gene encodes CDR1 ENHRY and CDR2 SYGVKD. Here the CDR3 DNA reads TGTGCCATCAGCCGACTAGCGGCATCCTACGAGCAGTACTTC. Its protein is CAISRLAASYEQYF.

This clone was seen just once. The V and J genes are TRBV7-9 and TRBJ2-2; the D gene is possibly TRBD2 (7 bases). This CDR3 has 15 residues. V was cut by 5 bases and J by 4 bases, with 14 bases left in between. Germline values: CDR1 SEHNR, CDR2 FQNEAQ (reference sequence). The CDR3 region has the DNA TGTGCCAGCAGCCGCTGGGAGGGGGTCACCGGGGAGCTGTTTTTT. Its protein product is CASSRWEGVTGELFF. The complete variable domain, with remaining parts taken from reference TRBV7-9 and TRBJ2-2, reads DTGVSQNPRHKITKRGQNVTFRCDPISEHNRLYWYRQTLGQGPEFLTYFQNEAQLEKSRLLSDRFSAERPKGSFSTLEIQRTEQGDSAMYLCASSRWEGVTGELFFGEGSRLTVL.

V usage is TRBV7-3 and J usage is TRBJ2-1, with D maybe TRBD2 (6 bases). The CDR3 has 19 residues. V was cut by 1 base and J by 4 bases, with 23 bases left in between. Germline assignment: CDR1 SGHTA and CDR2 FQGTGA. The CDR3 here is CASSLNPASAISPYNEQFF. CDR3 coding DNA: TGTGCCAGCAGCTTAAACCCGGCTAGCGCCATCTCCCCTTACAATGAGCAGTTCTTC.

The V call is TRBV11-3, the J call TRBJ1-1; D gene unclear. Trimming cost V 8 bases and J 5 bases, with 15 bases left between them. Germline-derived CDR1 and CDR2 are SGHNT and YENEEA. This CDR3 comprises 13 residues. In nucleotides, the CDR3 is TGTGCCAGCGGATTCTCATGGAGGACTGAAGCTTTCTTT. It translates to CASGFSWRTEAFF.

The chain couples TRBV28 to TRBJ2-2, with a possible D match to TRBD2 (6 bases). This CDR3 is 16 amino acids long. Trimming left V 5 bases short and J 7 bases short, with 20 bases between. Germline V lookup: CDR1 MDHEN, CDR2 SYDVKM. The CDR3 spells CASSGYGGRNRGELFF. For the CDR3, the DNA is TGTGCCAGCAGTGGCTATGGAGGGAGGAATCGCGGGGAGCTGTTTTTT.

The CDR3 loop is CASSSPLGARETQYF. The CDR3 coding sequence is TGCGCCAGCAGCTCACCTTTGGGGGCCCGGGAGACCCAGTACTTC. V and J are TRBV5-1 and TRBJ2-5; D perhaps matches TRBD1 (6 bases). CDR3 length: 15 residues. The germline CDR1 and CDR2 sequences are SGHRS and YFSETQ. V lost 3 bases, J lost 5 bases, and 17 bases lay in between.

This clone is a singleton in its sample. This CDR3 reads CASSVGGIGETQYF. The CDR3 coding sequence is TGTGCCAGCAGCGTAGGCGGGATTGGTGAGACCCAGTACTTC. The V and J genes are TRBV9 and TRBJ2-5; perhaps TRBD2 as D (6 bases). Germline V gives CDR1 SGDLS, CDR2 YYNGEE. V lost 0 bases, J lost 5 bases, and 11 bases lay in between. The CDR3 sequence is 14 residues long.

For the CDR3, the DNA is TGTGCCAGCAGCCTCCGACGGGGGGGGGCGCGGGACATTCAGTACTTC. It specifies CASSLRRGGARDIQYF. The J gene is TRBJ2-4, the V gene TRBV21-1; the table's D call of TRBD2 was not tested on the DNA. TRBV21-1 is annotated as a pseudogene. The length of the CDR3 is 16 residues.

This sequence joins TRBV29-1 and TRBJ2-7, with 12 positions matching TRBD2. Germline trimming cut 7 bases from V and 6 bases from J; bases unmatched to any gene: 10. CDR3 length: 14 amino acids. CDR1 SQVTM and CDR2 ANQGSEA come from the germline V gene. This chain's CDR3 is CSAQASGRASEQYF. DNA of the CDR3: TGCAGCGCCCAAGCTAGCGGGAGGGCCTCCGAGCAGTACTTC.

V is TRBV28 and J is TRBJ1-5; no reliable D call. V was cut by 2 bases and J by 0 bases, with 11 bases left in between. The CDR3 consists of 16 residues. From germline, CDR1 is MDHEN and CDR2 SYDVKM. Here the CDR3 DNA reads TGTGCCAGCAGTTTACCCCTGGGAGGTAGCAATCAGCCCCAGCATTTT. Its protein is CASSLPLGGSNQPQHF.

The rearrangement uses TRBV10-3 and TRBJ1-3; tentatively, D is TRBD1 (6 bases). Trimming cost V 7 bases and J 1 base, with 11 bases left between them. Per germline, CDR1 ENHRY and CDR2 SYGVKD. The CDR3 contains 14 residues. The CDR3 loop reads CAIMPTGSGNTIYF. In nucleotides, the CDR3 is TGTGCCATCATGCCGACAGGATCTGGAAACACCATATATTTT.

The chain employs TRBV7-2 and TRBJ2-7; 12 bases line up with TRBD1. Germline V gene sequence: CDR1 SGHTA, CDR2 FQGNSA. Trimming removed 2 bases from V and 6 bases from J; junction bases left unmatched: 5. The CDR3 is 15 residues long. The CDR3 DNA sequence: TGTGCCAGCAGCTTAATGGGACAGGGGGCGGGCGAGCAGTACTTC. As protein: CASSLMGQGAGEQYF.

V usage is TRBV7-9 and J usage is TRBJ2-5, with 8 bases lining up with TRBD1. Germline V lookup: CDR1 SEHNR, CDR2 FQNEAQ (reference sequence). The CDR3 contains 18 residues. Trimming at V came to 2 bases and at J to 2 bases, leaving 13 bases not matched to a gene. The CDR3 spells CASSLRERRGREQETQYF. CDR3 DNA sequence: TGTGCCAGCAGCTTAAGGGAACGCAGGGGGCGGGAACAAGAGACCCAGTACTTC.

Turning to this clone: One end of the junction varies from germline; a read error may be responsible. J is TRBJ2-1 and V is TRBV7-7; 7 positions match TRBD2. The CDR3 covers 14 residues. Germline CDR1 SSHAT, CDR2 FNYEAQ (reference sequence). Written as DNA, the CDR3 is TGTGCTAGCAGTGAAACCTGGGGGAGGGATGAGCAGTTCTTC. This codes for CASSETWGRDEQFF.